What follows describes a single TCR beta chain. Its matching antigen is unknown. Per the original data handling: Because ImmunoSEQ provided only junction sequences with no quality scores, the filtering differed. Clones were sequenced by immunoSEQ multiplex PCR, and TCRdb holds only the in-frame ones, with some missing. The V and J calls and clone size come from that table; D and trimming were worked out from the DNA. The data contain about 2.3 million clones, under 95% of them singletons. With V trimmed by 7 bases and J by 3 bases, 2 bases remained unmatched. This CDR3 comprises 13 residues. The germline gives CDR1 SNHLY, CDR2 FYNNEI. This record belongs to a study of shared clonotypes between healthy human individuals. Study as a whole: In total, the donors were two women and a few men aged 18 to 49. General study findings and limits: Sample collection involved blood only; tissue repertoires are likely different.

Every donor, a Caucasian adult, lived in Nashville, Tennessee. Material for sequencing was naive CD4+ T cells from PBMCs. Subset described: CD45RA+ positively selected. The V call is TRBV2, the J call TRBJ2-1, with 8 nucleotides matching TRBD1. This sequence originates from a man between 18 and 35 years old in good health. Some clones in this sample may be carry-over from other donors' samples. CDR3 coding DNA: TGTGCCAGCAAGGACAGGGTCTACAATGAGCAGTTCTTC. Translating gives CASKDRVYNEQFF.